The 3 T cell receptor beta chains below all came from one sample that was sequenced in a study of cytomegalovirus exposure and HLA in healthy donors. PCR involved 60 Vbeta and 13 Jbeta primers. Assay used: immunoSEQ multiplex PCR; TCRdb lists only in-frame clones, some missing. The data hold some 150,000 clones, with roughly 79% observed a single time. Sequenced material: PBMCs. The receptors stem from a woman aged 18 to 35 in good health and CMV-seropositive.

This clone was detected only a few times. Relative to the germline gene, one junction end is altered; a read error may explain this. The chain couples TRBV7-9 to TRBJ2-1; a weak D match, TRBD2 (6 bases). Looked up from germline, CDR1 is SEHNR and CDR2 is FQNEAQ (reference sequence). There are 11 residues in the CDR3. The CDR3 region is CASSFEEGMLF. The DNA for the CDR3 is TGTGCCAGCAGCTTCGAGGAGGGGATGCTCTTC.

CDR3 sequence (DNA): TGTGCCAGCAGCCGCCCAGGGGGCACTGAAGCTTTCTTT. Its protein is CASSRPGGTEAFF. V gene TRBV11-2 combines with J gene TRBJ1-1; TRBD1 aligns across 7 bases. The CDR3 has 13 residues. Trimming cost V 5 bases and J 4 bases; bases outside gene matches: 4. Germline CDR1 is SGHAT and CDR2 is FQNNGV.

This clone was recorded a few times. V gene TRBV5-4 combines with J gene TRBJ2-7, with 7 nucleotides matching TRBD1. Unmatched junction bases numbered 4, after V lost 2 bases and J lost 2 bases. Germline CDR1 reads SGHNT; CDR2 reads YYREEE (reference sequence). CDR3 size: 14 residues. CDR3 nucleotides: TGTGCCAGCAGCTTCGGGACAGACCCCTACGAGCAGTACTTC. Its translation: CASSFGTDPYEQYF.